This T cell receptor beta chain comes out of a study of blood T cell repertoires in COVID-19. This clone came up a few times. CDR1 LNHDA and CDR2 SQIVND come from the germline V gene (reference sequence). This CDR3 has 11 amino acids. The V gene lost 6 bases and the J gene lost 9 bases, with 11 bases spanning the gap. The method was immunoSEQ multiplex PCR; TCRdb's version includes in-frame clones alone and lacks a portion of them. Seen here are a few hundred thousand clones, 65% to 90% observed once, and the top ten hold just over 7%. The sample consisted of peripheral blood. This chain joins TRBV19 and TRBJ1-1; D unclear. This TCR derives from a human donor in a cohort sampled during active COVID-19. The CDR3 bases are TGTGCCAGTAGGAGAGCAGGAAAAGCTTTCTTT. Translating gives CASRRAGKAFF.